The present entry profiles one T cell receptor beta chain with its context. Antigen specificity is unknown. The source of the sample is a study of T cell responses to AZD1222 COVID-19 vaccine. CDR1 and CDR2 (germline): SGHAT, FQDESV (reference sequence). CDR3 length: 16 amino acids. V shed 4 bases, J shed 4 bases, and the junction held 11 bases outside the gene matches. Sequencing was performed with immunoSEQ multiplex PCR; in TCRdb, only in-frame clones are kept and a portion is missing. The sample lists over 100,000 clones, around 90% occurring once. Combined were second doses at about 4 or about 12 weeks. Whole-study results and caveats: There were mostly white British donors and more females than males, and clonal diversity was possibly underestimated. Reportedly, nearly half of unique spike TCRs recognized epitopes outside B.1.351/B.1.1.7 mutations.

The input for sequencing was peripheral blood, taken 28 days after the second AZD1222 dose. The TCR sequence derives from an adult who received the AZD1222 COVID-19 vaccine. V usage is TRBV11-1 and J usage is TRBJ2-5; 8 bases are a match to TRBD2. CDR3 DNA: TGTGCCAGCAGCTACTACGGGGGGGCCGAGGGAGAGACCCAGTACTTC. Its protein product is CASSYYGGAEGETQYF.